This record concerns one T cell receptor beta chain sequence. There is no known antigen for this receptor. There are no base qualities to consult, and no much larger clone falls within one base. The sample comes from a study of relationships among human T cell subsets (dated by TCRdb to about 2010). Notes on the research overall: Sequencing was performed on eight distinct blood T cell populations: pan T, CD8 cytotoxic, regulatory, Th1, Th2, naive plus transitional, activated and memory cells. The paper's findings and limits, for the study overall: The substantial sharing of CDR3s among Th1, Th2 and regulatory T cells was interpreted as suggesting that cell fate choices are stochastic. A CD4+CD8+ double-positive population could not be ruled out by the bead-based sorting. T cell counts went unrecorded for a couple of pan T samples, which were processed alongside pan B cells. While more than 50% of CD8+ cytotoxic sequences came from clones with more than 100 reads, the regulatory and Th2 subsets had few clones of that kind. The seven subsets showed no statistically significant differences in V, D and J usage, CDR3 length, or N-nucleotide additions.

To isolate the T cell subsets, Miltenyi superparamagnetic beads coated with subset-specific monoclonal antibodies were used. Peripheral blood was used as the source from which all T cell populations were isolated. Mononuclear cells were obtained from whole blood by Ficoll separation, and monocytes were then depleted with anti-CD14 microbeads. Isolated cell populations were immediately resuspended in RNAprotect reagent. The pan T sample comprised CD3+ T cells in general. According to the germline V gene, CDR1 reads SGHAT and CDR2 reads FQNNGV. Including cysteine and phenylalanine, the CDR3 has 15 amino acids. The only DNA kept is the CDR3, 45 bases in frame from the first base. At the junction V is shortened by 5 bases and J by 1 base; bases outside the gene matches: 2. The method was multiplex PCR. Sequencing took place on a 454 GS FLX. Semiquantitative ARM-PCR was used to amplify the TCR alpha and beta CDR3 regions from mRNA. ARM-PCR used tagged nested gene-specific primers, after which communal superprimers carried out exponential amplification. Before the second amplification round was performed on first-round PCR products, the nested primers were removed by exonuclease. The amplicons were sequenced on the 454 platform, a system that can rapidly sequence millions of DNA fragments without cloning bias. A read counted as effective if the read could be mapped to both V and J germline segments. Processing in the source paper ran as follows. IRmap was used to assign reads to germline V, D and J segments, relying on pyromap, a Smith-Waterman modification adapted to 454 sequencing errors. D-beta assignments were filtered using cutoffs set at the 99th percentile of alignment scores from simulated random sequences. The amino acids between the conserved V-segment Y[YFLI]C motif and the J-segment [FW]GXGT motif were defined as CDR3. Repertoire diversity was estimated with a compound Poisson process model previously applied to large-scale EST data. A procedure for detecting cross-contamination was used to argue that the shared CDR3s did not come from sample contamination. The public reads were reanalyzed by TCRdb: fastp trimming at Q25, MiXCR alignment, in-frame beta chains only. Rows with a matching CDR3 protein are joined into one entry that keeps the most common DNA and genes. TCRdb, not the original authors, processed these V and J calls. The sample table holds around 15,000 distinct CDR3 sequences, of which around 62% were seen once. In total, the top ten clones hold 30% to 45% of the sample.

The specimen sequenced was total T cells sorted from blood. The intended sense of this specimen's cell subset or site label: CD3+ T cells in general. This receptor chain uses TRBV11-2 and TRBJ2-6; 7 bases in between match TRBD1. This clonotype was sampled from a man aged 35-49 years in good health. The nucleotides read TGTGCCAGCAGCAGGACAGGATCTGGGGCCAACGTCCTGACTTTC. Translated, it gives CASSRTGSGANVLTF.